The 22 T cell receptor beta chains presented below share a single source sample, sequenced in a study of OX40 agonist ivuxolimab in advanced cancers. The method was the immunoSEQ multiplex PCR assay. What TCRdb holds here is the immuneACCESS table cut down to in-frame rearrangements. Part of the clones is not present; checked against another copy, under half of the missing clones reflect an unresolved V gene, and the others are unexplained. The sample data list some 44,000 clones, and 80% of these were observed just once. Roughly 10% of the sample rests with the top ten. Source: CD4+ or CD8+ T cells sorted from blood, taken in a trial of the OX40 agonist ivuxolimab. These receptor sequences come from an adult with an advanced solid tumor such as melanoma, head and neck, liver or kidney cancer.

This chain's CDR3 is CASDGGGNTQYF. The CDR3 bases are TGTGCCAGCGACGGGGGAGGTAATACGCAGTATTTT. The chain combines TRBV19 with TRBJ2-3, with a possible D match to TRBD2 (6 bases). Germline V gene sequence: CDR1 LNHDA, CDR2 SQIVND (reference sequence). This CDR3 is built from 12 residues. The ends were cut back, 9 bases at V and 7 bases at J, with 14 bases in the middle.

This chain uses TRBV5-8 with TRBJ1-1; D gene unclear. Germline V lookup: CDR1 SGHTS, CDR2 YDEGEE. Trimming pared 4 bases from V and 7 bases from J, leaving 8 bases between. The CDR3 runs to 11 residues. Here the CDR3 reads CASSKLIEAFF. In nucleotides, the CDR3 is TGTGCCAGCAGCAAATTAATTGAAGCTTTCTTT.

The chain carries TRBV6-6 and TRBJ2-2; 8 bases map to TRBD2. The V gene's germline CDR1 is MNHNY and CDR2 SVGAGI (reference sequence). The CDR3 consists of 15 residues. The V gene end was trimmed by 8 bases and the J gene end by 0 bases; junction bases not matched to a gene: 5. The CDR3 DNA reads TGTGCCAGCGCCGGACTAGCCTCGAACACCGGGGAGCTGTTTTTT. It translates to CASAGLASNTGELFF.

This chain joins TRBV14 and TRBJ1-2; D unresolved. CDR3 length equals 15 residues. Per the germline V gene, CDR1 is SGHDN and CDR2 is FVKESK. The V and J ends lost 1 base and 4 bases respectively, with 13 bases between them. CDR3 sequence: CASSQGVAGPYGYTF. In nucleotides, the CDR3 is TGTGCCAGCAGCCAAGGGGTCGCAGGCCCCTATGGCTACACCTTC.

The V gene is TRBV7-8, the J gene TRBJ1-5, with a tentative D call TRBD1 (5 bases). From germline, CDR1 is SGHVS and CDR2 FQNEAQ. The CDR3 loop spans 15 amino acids. The germline V and J ends were trimmed by 5 bases and 0 bases, with 11 bases remaining between them. The CDR3 bases are TGTGCCAGCAGCCCTCGGGGGGATAGCAATCAGCCCCAGCATTTT. This codes for CASSPRGDSNQPQHF.

The chain couples TRBV6-1 to TRBJ2-3; D possibly corresponds to TRBD2 (6 bases). This CDR3 has 16 residues. Trimming took 4 bases from V and 2 from J, leaving 16 bases between them. Germline assignment: CDR1 MNHNS and CDR2 SASEGT. The chain's CDR3 is CASSGRRGPNTDTQYF. Here the CDR3 DNA reads TGTGCCAGCAGTGGAAGGAGGGGTCCTAACACAGATACGCAGTATTTT.

This clone is medium-sized by share. This sequence joins TRBV27 and TRBJ1-4; no definite D call. This CDR3 has 13 residues. V was clipped by 2 bases and J by 7 bases, with 8 bases between them. The germline CDR1 and CDR2 sequences are MNHEY and SMNVEV (reference sequence). For the CDR3, the DNA is TGTGCCAGCAGTTTAAGTCGGAGTGAAAAACTGTTTTTT. Translating it yields CASSLSRSEKLFF.

This clone was recorded a few times. The chain uses TRBV7-9 and TRBJ2-7; 9 nucleotides align to TRBD1. CDR3 size: 14 residues. CDR1 SEHNR and CDR2 FQNEAQ come from the germline V gene (reference sequence). The V and J ends lost 3 bases and 1 base, in that order; junction bases with no gene match: 1. The CDR3 sequence is CASSLTGGSYEQYF. In DNA, the CDR3 is TGTGCCAGCAGCTTGACAGGGGGATCCTACGAGCAGTACTTC.

V is TRBV7-2 and J is TRBJ1-5; the D gene is possibly TRBD1 (5 bases). The CDR3 is 16 residues long. Germline V lookup: CDR1 SGHTA, CDR2 FQGNSA. Trimming took 5 bases from V and 1 from J, leaving 15 bases between them. The CDR3 region has the DNA TGTGCCAGCAGCCCGGTTGGGGGTATGAGCAATCAGCCCCAGCATTTT. Amino acid sequence: CASSPVGGMSNQPQHF.

The CDR3 sequence: CASSVAAFAGETQYF. The CDR3 region has the DNA TGTGCCAGCAGCGTAGCTGCTTTCGCAGGAGAGACCCAGTACTTC. V is TRBV9 and J is TRBJ2-5, with D unresolved. The CDR3 length is 15 residues. Germline V gene sequence: CDR1 SGDLS, CDR2 YYNGEE. Trimming left V 0 bases short and J 4 bases short, with 13 bases between.

V usage is TRBV30 and J usage is TRBJ2-3; TRBD2 might be the D (7 bases). CDR3 length: 13 residues. Germline values: CDR1 GTSNPN, CDR2 SVGIG (reference sequence). Trimming removed 2 bases from V and 4 bases from J, with 10 bases in between. The CDR3 here is CAWSRGAPDTQYF. CDR3 coding DNA: TGTGCCTGGAGTCGGGGGGCGCCAGATACGCAGTATTTT.

DNA of the CDR3: TGTGCCAGCAGCCAAGGGGCCAGATTCTCCTACGAGCAGTACTTC. Translation: CASSQGARFSYEQYF. The rearrangement uses TRBV14 and TRBJ2-7; no clear D gene. V was cut by 1 base and J by 0 bases, with 10 bases left in between. Per the germline V gene, CDR1 is SGHDN and CDR2 is FVKESK. The CDR3 length is 15 residues.

The J gene is TRBJ2-7, the V gene TRBV7-9; D may be TRBD1 (5 bases). Germline loops: CDR1 SEHNR, CDR2 FQNEAQ (reference sequence). The CDR3 has 13 amino acids. With 3 bases removed from V and 2 bases from J, the gap between germline ends came to 8 bases. The CDR3 coding sequence is TGTGCCAGCAGCTTTCAGGGTACCTACGAGCAGTACTTC. Its protein product is CASSFQGTYEQYF.

This clone was observed a few times. The V call is TRBV7-9, the J call TRBJ2-3; D ambiguous. The ends were cut back, 1 base at V and 5 bases at J, with 4 bases in the middle. The CDR3 covers 12 residues. Germline V gene sequence: CDR1 SEHNR, CDR2 FQNEAQ (reference sequence). CDR3 region: CASSLVGDTQYF. The CDR3 DNA reads TGTGCCAGCAGCTTAGTGGGAGATACGCAGTATTTT.

This rearrangement joins TRBV5-1 to TRBJ2-5; D is uncertain. The CDR3 contains 13 residues. V lost 0 bases to trimming and J lost 5 bases, with 8 bases between them. Germline lookup yields CDR1 SGHRS and CDR2 YFSETQ. The DNA for the CDR3 is TGCGCCAGCAGCTTGGGGAGCGTCGAGACCCAGTACTTC. Translated: CASSLGSVETQYF.

DNA of the CDR3: TGTGCCAGCAGCCCCCGGGACAGGGGAACCTACGAGCAGTACTTC. It yields the protein CASSPRDRGTYEQYF. This chain connects TRBV7-8 to TRBJ2-7, with 10 bases fitting TRBD1. J lost 2 bases, V lost 5 bases, and 6 bases had no gene match. Germline values: CDR1 SGHVS, CDR2 FQNEAQ. This CDR3 contains 15 residues.

The rearrangement joins TRBV28 to TRBJ2-2; the match to TRBD2 covers 8 bases. Looked up from germline, CDR1 is MDHEN and CDR2 is SYDVKM. The CDR3 consists of 15 residues. J gave up 7 bases and V 6 bases, and 10 bases lay outside the gene matches. The CDR3 sequence: CASSRGTRQNGELFF. DNA of the CDR3: TGTGCCAGCAGCCGCGGGACTAGACAGAACGGGGAGCTGTTTTTT.

The rearrangement links TRBV27 to TRBJ2-7, with 13 bases aligning to TRBD2. The CDR3 is made up of 16 amino acids. CDR1 is MNHEY, CDR2 SMNVEV, per germline (reference sequence). V trimming: 6 bases; J trimming: 2 bases; junction bases outside the gene matches: 7. CDR3 coding DNA: TGTGCCAGCAGGATCGGGACTAGCGGGGACCCCTACGAGCAGTACTTC. Translation gives CASRIGTSGDPYEQYF.

The CDR3 here is CASSFSTGGYNEQFF. CDR3 DNA sequence: TGTGCCAGCAGCTTTTCCACAGGGGGCTACAATGAGCAGTTCTTC. The chain is built from TRBV7-8 and TRBJ2-1, with 8 bases matching TRBD1. The CDR3 is 15 residues long. The trim removed 3 bases at V and 3 bases at J, leaving 4 bases unmatched. CDR1 and CDR2 from the germline V gene are SGHVS and FQNEAQ.

The V gene is TRBV7-9, the J gene TRBJ1-4, with a tentative D call TRBD1 (5 bases). The CDR3 contains 16 residues. Between the trimmed V and J ends, which lost 2 bases and 4 bases, there was a span of 14 bases. Per the germline V gene, CDR1 is SEHNR and CDR2 is FQNEAQ (reference sequence). This CDR3 is CASSLQGLNVNEKLFF. CDR3 sequence (DNA): TGTGCCAGCAGCTTACAGGGCCTGAACGTTAATGAAAAACTGTTTTTT.

The chain links TRBV19 to TRBJ2-2; the D is unclear. Deletions cut 4 bases from V and 2 bases from J, with 5 bases between. This CDR3 comprises 13 residues. Germline V lookup: CDR1 LNHDA, CDR2 SQIVND (reference sequence). The CDR3 loop reads CASSKANTGELFF. The CDR3 DNA is TGTGCCAGTAGTAAGGCAAACACCGGGGAGCTGTTTTTT. The full variable domain, completed using reference TRBV19 and TRBJ2-2, is DGGITQSPKYLFRKEGQNVTLSCEQNLNHDAMYWYRQDPGQGLRLIYYSQIVNDFQKGDIAEGYSVSREKKESFPLTVTSAQKNPTAFYLCASSKANTGELFFGEGSRLTVL.

The chain joins TRBV2 to TRBJ1-1; 9 nucleotides align to TRBD1. CDR1 is SNHLY, CDR2 FYNNEI, per germline. The CDR3 has 15 amino acids. V was pared by 0 bases and J by 8 bases, with 7 bases of the junction left unmatched. CDR3 loop: CASSEARTGATEAFF. The DNA of the CDR3 is TGTGCCAGCAGTGAAGCGCGGACAGGGGCGACGGAAGCTTTCTTT.